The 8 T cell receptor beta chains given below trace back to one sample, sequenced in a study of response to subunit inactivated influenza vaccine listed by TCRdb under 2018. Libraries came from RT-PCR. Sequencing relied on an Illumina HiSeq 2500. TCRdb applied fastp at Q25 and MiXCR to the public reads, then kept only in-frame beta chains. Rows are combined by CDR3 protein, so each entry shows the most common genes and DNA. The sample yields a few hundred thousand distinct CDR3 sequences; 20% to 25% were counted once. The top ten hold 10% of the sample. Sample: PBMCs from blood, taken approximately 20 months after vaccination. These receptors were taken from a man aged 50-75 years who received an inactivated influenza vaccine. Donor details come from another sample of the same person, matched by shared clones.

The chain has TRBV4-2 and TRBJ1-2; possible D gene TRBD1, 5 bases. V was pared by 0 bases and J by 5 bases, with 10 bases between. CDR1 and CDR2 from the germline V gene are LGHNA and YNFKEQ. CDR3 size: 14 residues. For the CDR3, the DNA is TGTGCCAGCAGCCAAGACCGGGGCGTTTATGGCTACACCTTC. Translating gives CASSQDRGVYGYTF.

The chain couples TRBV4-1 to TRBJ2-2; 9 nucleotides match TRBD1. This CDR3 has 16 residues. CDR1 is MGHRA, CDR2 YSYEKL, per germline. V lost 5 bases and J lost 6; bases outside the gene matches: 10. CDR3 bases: TGCGCCAGCAGCGGCCGGGACAGGGAGAGGGCCGGGGAGCTGTTTTTT. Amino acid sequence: CASSGRDRERAGELFF.

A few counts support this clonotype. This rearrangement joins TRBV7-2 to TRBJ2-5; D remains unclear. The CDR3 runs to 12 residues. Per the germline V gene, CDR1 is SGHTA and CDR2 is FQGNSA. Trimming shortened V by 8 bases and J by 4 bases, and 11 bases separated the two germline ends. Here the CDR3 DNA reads TGTGCCAGCTCCGCTGCCGGAGAGACCCAGTACTTC. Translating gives CASSAAGETQYF.

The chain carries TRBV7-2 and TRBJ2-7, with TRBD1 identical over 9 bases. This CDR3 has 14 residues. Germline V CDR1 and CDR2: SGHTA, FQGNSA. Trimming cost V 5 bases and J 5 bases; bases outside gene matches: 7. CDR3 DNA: TGTGCCAGCAGCAAGGGACAGGGCGCCCACGAGCAGTACTTC. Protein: CASSKGQGAHEQYF.

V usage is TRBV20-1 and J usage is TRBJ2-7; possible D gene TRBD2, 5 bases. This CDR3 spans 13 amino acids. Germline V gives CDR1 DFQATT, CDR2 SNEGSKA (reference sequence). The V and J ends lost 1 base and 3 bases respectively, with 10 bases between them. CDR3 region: CSARGFRDYEQYF. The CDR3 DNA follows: TGCAGTGCTAGAGGGTTCCGGGACTACGAGCAGTACTTC.

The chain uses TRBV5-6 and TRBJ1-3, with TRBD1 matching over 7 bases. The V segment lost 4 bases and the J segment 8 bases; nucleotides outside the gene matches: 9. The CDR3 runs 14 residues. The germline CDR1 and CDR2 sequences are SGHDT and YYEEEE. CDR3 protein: CASSKQGLRYTIYF. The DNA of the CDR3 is TGTGCCAGCAGCAAACAGGGGTTACGGTACACCATATATTTT.

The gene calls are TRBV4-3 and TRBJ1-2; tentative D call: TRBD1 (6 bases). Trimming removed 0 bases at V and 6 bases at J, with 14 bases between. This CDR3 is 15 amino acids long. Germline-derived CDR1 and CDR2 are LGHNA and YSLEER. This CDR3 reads CASSQELGGKNGYTF. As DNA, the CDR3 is TGCGCCAGCAGCCAAGAATTAGGGGGAAAGAATGGCTACACCTTC.

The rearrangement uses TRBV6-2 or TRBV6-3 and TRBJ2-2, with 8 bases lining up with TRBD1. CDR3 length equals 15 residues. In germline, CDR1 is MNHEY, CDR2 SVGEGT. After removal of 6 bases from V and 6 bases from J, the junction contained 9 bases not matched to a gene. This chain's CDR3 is CASSNRGSSAGELFF. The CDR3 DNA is TGTGCCAGCAGCAACAGGGGGAGTTCGGCCGGGGAGCTGTTTTTT.